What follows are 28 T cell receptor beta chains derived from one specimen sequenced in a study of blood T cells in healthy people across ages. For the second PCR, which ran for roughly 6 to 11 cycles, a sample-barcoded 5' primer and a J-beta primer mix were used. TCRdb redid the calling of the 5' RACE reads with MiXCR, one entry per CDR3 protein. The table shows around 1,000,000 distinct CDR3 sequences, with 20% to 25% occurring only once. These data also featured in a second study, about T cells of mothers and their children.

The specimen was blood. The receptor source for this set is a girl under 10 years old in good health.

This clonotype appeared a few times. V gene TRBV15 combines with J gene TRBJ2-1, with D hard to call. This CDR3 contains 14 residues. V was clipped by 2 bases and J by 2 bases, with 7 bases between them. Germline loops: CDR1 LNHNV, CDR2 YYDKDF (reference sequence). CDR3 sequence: CATSRPVAYNEQFF. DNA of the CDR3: TGTGCCACCAGCAGACCTGTGGCCTACAATGAGCAGTTCTTC.

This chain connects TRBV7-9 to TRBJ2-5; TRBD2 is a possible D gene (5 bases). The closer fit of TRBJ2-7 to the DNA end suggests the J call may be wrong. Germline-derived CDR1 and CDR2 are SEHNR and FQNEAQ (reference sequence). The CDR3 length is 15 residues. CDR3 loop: CASSLAEVSDYEQYF. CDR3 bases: TGTGCCAGCAGCTTGGCGGAGGTATCAGACTACGAGCAGTACTTC.

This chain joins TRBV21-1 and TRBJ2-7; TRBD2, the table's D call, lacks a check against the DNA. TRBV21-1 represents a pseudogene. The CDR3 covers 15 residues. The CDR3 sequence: CASSKHSGLSYEQYF. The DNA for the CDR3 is TGTGCCAGCAGCAAACATAGCGGGTTATCCTACGAGCAGTACTTC.

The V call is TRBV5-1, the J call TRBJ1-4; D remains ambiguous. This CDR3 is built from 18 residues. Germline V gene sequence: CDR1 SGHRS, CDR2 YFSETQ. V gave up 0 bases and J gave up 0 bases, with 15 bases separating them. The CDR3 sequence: CASSLDFAMGATNEKLFF. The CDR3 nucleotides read TGCGCCAGCAGCTTGGACTTTGCTATGGGAGCAACTAATGAAAAACTGTTTTTT.

The CDR3 region is CATSDSDREKYGYTF. As DNA, the CDR3 is TGTGCCACCAGTGACTCCGACAGGGAAAAGTATGGCTACACCTTC. The V call is TRBV24-1, the J call TRBJ1-2; the match to TRBD1 covers 7 bases. This CDR3 is 15 amino acids long. V was clipped by 4 bases and J by 5 bases; unmatched bases: 9. Germline V lookup: CDR1 KGHDR, CDR2 SFDVKD.

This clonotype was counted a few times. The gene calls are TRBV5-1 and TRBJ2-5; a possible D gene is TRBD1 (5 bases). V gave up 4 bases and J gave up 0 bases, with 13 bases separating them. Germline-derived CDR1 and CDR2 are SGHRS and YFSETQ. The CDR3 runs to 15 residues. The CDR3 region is CASSRRPGYQETQYF. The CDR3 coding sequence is TGCGCCAGCAGCCGACGACCAGGGTACCAAGAGACCCAGTACTTC. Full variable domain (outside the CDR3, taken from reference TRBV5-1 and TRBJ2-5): KAGVTQTPRYLIKTRGQQVTLSCSPISGHRSVSWYQQTPGQGLQFLFEYFSETQRNKGNFPGRFSGRQFSNSRSEMNVSTLELGDSALYLCASSRRPGYQETQYFGPGTRLLVL.

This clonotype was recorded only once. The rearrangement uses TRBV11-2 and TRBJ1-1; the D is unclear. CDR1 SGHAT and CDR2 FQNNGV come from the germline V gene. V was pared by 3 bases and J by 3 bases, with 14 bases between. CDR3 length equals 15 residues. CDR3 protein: CASSLRPGRYTEAFF. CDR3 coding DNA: TGTGCCAGCAGCTTGAGGCCCGGGAGGTACACTGAAGCTTTCTTT. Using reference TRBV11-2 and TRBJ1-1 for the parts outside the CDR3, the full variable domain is EAGVAQSPRYKIIEKRQSVAFWCNPISGHATLYWYQQILGQGPKLLIQFQNNGVVDDSQLPKDRFSAERLKGVDSTLKIQPAKLEDSAVYLCASSLRPGRYTEAFFGQGTRLTVV.

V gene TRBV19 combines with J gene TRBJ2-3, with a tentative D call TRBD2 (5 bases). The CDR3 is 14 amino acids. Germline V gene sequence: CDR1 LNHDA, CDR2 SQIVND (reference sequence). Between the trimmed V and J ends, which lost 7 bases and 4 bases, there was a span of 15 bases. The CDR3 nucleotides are TGTGCCAGTACCGTCTACGCCGGGGCAGATACGCAGTATTTT. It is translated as CASTVYAGADTQYF.

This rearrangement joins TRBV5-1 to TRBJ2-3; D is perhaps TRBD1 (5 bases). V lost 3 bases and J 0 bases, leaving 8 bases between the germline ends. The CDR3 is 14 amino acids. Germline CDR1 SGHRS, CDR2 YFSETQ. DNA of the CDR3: TGCGCCAGCAGCTCCTACAGGAGCACAGATACGCAGTATTTT. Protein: CASSSYRSTDTQYF.

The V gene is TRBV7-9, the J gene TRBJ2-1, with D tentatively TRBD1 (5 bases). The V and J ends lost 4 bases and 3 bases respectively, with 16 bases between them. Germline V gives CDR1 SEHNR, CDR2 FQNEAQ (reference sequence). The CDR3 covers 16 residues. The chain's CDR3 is CASSSPWQGVYNEQFF. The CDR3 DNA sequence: TGTGCCAGCAGCTCCCCTTGGCAGGGTGTCTACAATGAGCAGTTCTTC.

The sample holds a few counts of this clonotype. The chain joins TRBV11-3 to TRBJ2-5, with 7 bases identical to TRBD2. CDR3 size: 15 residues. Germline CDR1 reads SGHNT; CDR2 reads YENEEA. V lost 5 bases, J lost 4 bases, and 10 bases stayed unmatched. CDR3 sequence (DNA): TGTGCCAGCAGCCGACTGGGGGGAGGGAGAGAGACCCAGTACTTC. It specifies CASSRLGGGRETQYF.

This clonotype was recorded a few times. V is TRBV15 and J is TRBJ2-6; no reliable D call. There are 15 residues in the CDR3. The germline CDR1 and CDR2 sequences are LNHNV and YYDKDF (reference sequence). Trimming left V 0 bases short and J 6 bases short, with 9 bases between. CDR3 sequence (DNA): TGTGCCACCAGCAGAGACCGGGTAGCGGCCAACGTCCTGACTTTC. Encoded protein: CATSRDRVAANVLTF.

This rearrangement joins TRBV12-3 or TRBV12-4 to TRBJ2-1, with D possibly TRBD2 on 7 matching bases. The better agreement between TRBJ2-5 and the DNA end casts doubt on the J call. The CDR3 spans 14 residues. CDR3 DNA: TGTGCCAGCAGTTTTTCGCGGGGGCTGGAGACCCAGTACTTC. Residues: CASSFSRGLETQYF.

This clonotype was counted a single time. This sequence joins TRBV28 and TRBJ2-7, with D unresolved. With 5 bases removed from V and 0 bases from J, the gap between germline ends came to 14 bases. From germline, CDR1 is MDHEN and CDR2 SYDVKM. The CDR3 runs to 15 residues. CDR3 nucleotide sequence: TGTGCCAGCAGTACAATCCCGGGCGTCTCCTACGAGCAGTACTTC. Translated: CASSTIPGVSYEQYF.

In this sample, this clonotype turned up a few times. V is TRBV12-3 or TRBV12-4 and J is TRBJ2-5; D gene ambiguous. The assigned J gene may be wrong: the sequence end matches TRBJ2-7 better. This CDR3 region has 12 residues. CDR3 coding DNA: TGTGCCAGCAGGGTCGAACCCTACGAGCAGTACTTC. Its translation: CASRVEPYEQYF.

The CDR3 reads CATGQDVYEQYF. The CDR3 coding sequence is TGTGCCACCGGACAGGACGTCTACGAGCAGTACTTC. This sequence joins TRBV11-2 and TRBJ2-7; TRBD1 aligns across 7 bases. This CDR3 has 12 amino acids. CDR1 and CDR2 from the germline V gene are SGHAT and FQNNGV. J lost 3 bases, V lost 10 bases, and 6 bases had no gene match.

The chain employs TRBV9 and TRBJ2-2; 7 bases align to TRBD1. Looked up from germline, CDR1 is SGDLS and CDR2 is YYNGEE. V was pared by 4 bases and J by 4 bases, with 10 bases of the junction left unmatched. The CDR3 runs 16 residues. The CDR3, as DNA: TGTGCCAGCAGCTTGTACCGGGACAGAAGCACCGGGGAGCTGTTTTTT. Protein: CASSLYRDRSTGELFF.

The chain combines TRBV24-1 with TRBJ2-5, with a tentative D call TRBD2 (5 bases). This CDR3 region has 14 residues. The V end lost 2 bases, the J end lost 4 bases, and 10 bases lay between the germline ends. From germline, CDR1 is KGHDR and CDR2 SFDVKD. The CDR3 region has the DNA TGTGCCACCAGTGATTCGGGGTCGCGAGAGACCCAGTACTTC. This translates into CATSDSGSRETQYF.

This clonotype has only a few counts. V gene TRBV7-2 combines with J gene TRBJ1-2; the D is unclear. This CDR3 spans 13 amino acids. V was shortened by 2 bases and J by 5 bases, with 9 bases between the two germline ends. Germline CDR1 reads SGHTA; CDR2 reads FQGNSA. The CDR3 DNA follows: TGTGCCAGCAGCTTACGTTTGGGATATGGCTACACCTTC. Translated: CASSLRLGYGYTF. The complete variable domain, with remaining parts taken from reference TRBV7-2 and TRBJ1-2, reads GAGVSQSPSNKVTEKGKDVELRCDPISGHTALYWYRQSLGQGLEFLIYFQGNSAPDKSGLPSDRFSAERTGGSVSTLTIQRTQQEDSAVYLCASSLRLGYGYTFGSGTRLTVV.

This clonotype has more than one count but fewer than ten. CDR3 nucleotides: TGTGCCAGCAGCCAAGGGGGACTAGCGGATACCTACGAGCAGTACTTC. Protein product: CASSQGGLADTYEQYF. The rearrangement links TRBV3-1 to TRBJ2-7, with 11 bases aligning to TRBD2. Germline CDR1 is LGHDT and CDR2 is YNNKEL (reference sequence). With 1 base clipped from V and 2 bases from J, the junction kept 4 bases outside the gene matches. The CDR3 runs 16 residues.

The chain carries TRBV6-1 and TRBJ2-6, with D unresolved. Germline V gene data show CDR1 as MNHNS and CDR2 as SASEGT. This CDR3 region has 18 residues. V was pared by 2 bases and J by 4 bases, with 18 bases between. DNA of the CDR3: TGTGCCAGCAGTGAATCGGAGTGGGATCCCCTCGGGGCCAACGTCCTGACTTTC. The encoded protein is CASSESEWDPLGANVLTF.

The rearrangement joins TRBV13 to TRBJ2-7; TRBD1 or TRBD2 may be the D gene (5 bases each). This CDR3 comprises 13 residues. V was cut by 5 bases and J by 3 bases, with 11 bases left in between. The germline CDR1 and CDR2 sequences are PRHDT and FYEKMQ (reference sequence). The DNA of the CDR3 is TGTGCCAGCAGCCCCCATGGGGGCTACGAGCAGTACTTC. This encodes CASSPHGGYEQYF.

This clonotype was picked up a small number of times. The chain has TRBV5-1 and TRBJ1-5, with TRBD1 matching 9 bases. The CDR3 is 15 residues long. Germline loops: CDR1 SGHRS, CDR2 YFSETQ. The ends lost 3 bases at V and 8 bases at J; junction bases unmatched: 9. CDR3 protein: CASSWRDRENEPQHF. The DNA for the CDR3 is TGCGCCAGCAGCTGGAGGGACAGGGAGAATGAGCCCCAGCATTTT.

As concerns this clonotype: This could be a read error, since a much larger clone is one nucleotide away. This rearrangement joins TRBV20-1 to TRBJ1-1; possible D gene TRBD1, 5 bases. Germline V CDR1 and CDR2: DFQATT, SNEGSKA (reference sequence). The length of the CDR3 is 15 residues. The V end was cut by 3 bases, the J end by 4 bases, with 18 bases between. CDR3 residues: CSARWGDAMSTEAFF. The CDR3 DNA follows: TGCAGTGCTAGGTGGGGGGACGCTATGAGCACTGAAGCTTTCTTT.

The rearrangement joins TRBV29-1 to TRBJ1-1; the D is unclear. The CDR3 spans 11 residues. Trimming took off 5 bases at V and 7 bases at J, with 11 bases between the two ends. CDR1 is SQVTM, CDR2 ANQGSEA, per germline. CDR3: CSVSRGSEAFF. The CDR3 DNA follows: TGCAGCGTTAGCCGTGGGAGTGAAGCTTTCTTT. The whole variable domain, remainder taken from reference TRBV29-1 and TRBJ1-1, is SAVISQKPSRDICQRGTSLTIQCQVDSQVTMMFWYRQQPGQSLTLIATANQGSEATYESGFVIDKFPISRPNLTFSTLTVSNMSPEDSSIYLCSVSRGSEAFFGQGTRLTVV.

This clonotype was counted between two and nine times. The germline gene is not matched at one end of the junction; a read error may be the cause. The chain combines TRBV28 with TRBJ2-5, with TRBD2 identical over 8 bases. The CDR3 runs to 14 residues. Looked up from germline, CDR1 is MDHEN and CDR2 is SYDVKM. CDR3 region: CASSGVAGREAQYF. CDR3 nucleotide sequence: TGTGCCAGCAGTGGGGTAGCGGGGAGAGAGGCCCAGTACTTC. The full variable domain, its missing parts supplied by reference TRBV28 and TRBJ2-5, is DVKVTQSSRYLVKRTGEKVFLECVQDMDHENMFWYRQDPGLGLRLIYFSYDVKMKEKGDIPEGYSVSREKKERFSLILESASTNQTSMYLCASSGVAGREAQYFGPGTRLLVL.

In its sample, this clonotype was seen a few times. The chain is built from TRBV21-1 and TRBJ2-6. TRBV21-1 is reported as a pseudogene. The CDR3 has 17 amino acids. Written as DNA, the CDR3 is TGTGCCAGCAGTCCTAACTATGTTGTACCTGGGGCCAACGTCCTGACTTTC. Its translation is CASSPNYVVPGANVLTF.

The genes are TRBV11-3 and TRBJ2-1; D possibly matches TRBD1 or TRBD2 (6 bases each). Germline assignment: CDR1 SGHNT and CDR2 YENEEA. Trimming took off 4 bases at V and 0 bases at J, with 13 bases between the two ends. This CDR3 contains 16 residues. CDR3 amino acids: CASSSGGFRSYNEQFF. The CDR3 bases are TGTGCCAGCAGCTCCGGGGGCTTCCGCTCCTACAATGAGCAGTTCTTC.